A single sample gave rise to the 14 T cell receptor beta chains below, sequenced in a study of human T cells and chemical hapten exposure. The time point: patch test 2, 6 weeks after DPC sensitization. Treatment meaning: therapeutic diphenylcyclopropenone sensitization with weekly scalp DPC. TCRdb recomputed calls from the RACE reads with MiXCR, one row per CDR3 protein. The data contain more than 75,000 distinct CDR3 sequences, 7.5% to 10% of them seen just once; the ten biggest clones take up around 2%. The sequenced sample was whole blood, obtained in connection with sensitization to the hapten diphenylcyclopropenone (DPC). The origin of the receptors is a woman aged 40 to 55 with alopecia areata. Some clones in this sample may be carry-over from other donors' samples.

As for this clonotype: Being one base from a much bigger clone, this may be a read error. The chain employs TRBV12-3 or TRBV12-4 and TRBJ1-1, with 7 bases fitting TRBD1. This CDR3 has 14 amino acids. The chain's CDR3 is CASSAGQLNTGAFF. In nucleotides, the CDR3 is TGTGCCAGCAGTGCGGGACAGTTGAACACTGGAGCTTTCTTT.

In this sample, this clonotype turned up a few times. The chain recombines TRBV27 with TRBJ2-5; no clear D gene. Trimming cost V 4 bases and J 4 bases, with 7 bases left between them. This CDR3 has 12 residues. Germline CDR1 is MNHEY and CDR2 is SMNVEV (reference sequence). CDR3 in DNA: TGTGCCAGCAGTTCCGGGTTAGAGACCCAGTACTTC. Protein sequence: CASSSGLETQYF.

This clonotype was counted many times. The chain uses TRBV4-1 and TRBJ1-6; D gene uncertain. Looked up from germline, CDR1 is MGHRA and CDR2 is YSYEKL. V dropped 4 bases and J dropped 5 bases, with 15 bases sitting between them. This CDR3 is built from 16 residues. For the CDR3, the DNA is TGCGCCAGCAGCCCGGTAACGTACAGCAATAATTCACCCCTCCACTTT. Amino acid sequence: CASSPVTYSNNSPLHF.

The J gene is TRBJ2-7, the V gene TRBV28, with 11 bases that match TRBD1. The CDR3 extends over 15 amino acids. The V gene's germline CDR1 is MDHEN and CDR2 SYDVKM. J was trimmed by 4 bases and V by 3 bases; bases with no gene match: 5. The CDR3 region has the DNA TGTGCCAGCAGTTTGTGGGGGACAGGGGGGTACGAGCAGTACTTC. Its translation: CASSLWGTGGYEQYF.

This clonotype was detected ten times or more. The rearrangement uses TRBV28 and TRBJ1-1, with D perhaps TRBD1 (6 bases). V lost 3 bases and J lost 5, with 13 bases in between. Germline CDR1 MDHEN, CDR2 SYDVKM. This CDR3 has 14 amino acids. CDR3 amino acids: CASSLMGGWTEAFF. Written as DNA, the CDR3 is TGTGCCAGCAGTTTGATGGGGGGCTGGACTGAAGCTTTCTTT.

This clonotype was counted many times. The CDR3 DNA sequence: TGCGCCAGCAGCTTGGACAGAGCCTACGAGCAGTACTTC. Translation: CASSLDRAYEQYF. J is TRBJ2-7 and V is TRBV5-1, with no clear D. Germline loops: CDR1 SGHRS, CDR2 YFSETQ. The CDR3 spans 13 residues. V lost 0 bases to trimming and J lost 2 bases, with 6 bases between them.

This clonotype appeared many times. The V call is TRBV5-1, the J call TRBJ2-1; perhaps TRBD1 as D (6 bases). Germline CDR1 SGHRS, CDR2 YFSETQ. The CDR3 has 16 amino acids. V was trimmed by 0 bases and J by 6 bases, leaving 16 bases between them. The CDR3 DNA reads TGCGCCAGCAGCTTGGAAGGGGGACCACCCTCCAATGAGCAGTTCTTC. Translated, it gives CASSLEGGPPSNEQFF.

This clonotype has just a few counts. This chain uses TRBV2 with TRBJ1-5; tentative D call: TRBD1 (6 bases). V gave up 2 bases and J gave up 4 bases, with 9 bases separating them. CDR3 length: 14 amino acids. Looked up from germline, CDR1 is SNHLY and CDR2 is FYNNEI. CDR3 amino acids: CASSETDSNQPQHF. Written as DNA, the CDR3 is TGTGCCAGCAGTGAAACGGACAGTAATCAGCCCCAGCATTTT.

In this sample, this clonotype turned up a few times. The chain couples TRBV4-3 to TRBJ1-2; tentative D call: TRBD1 (5 bases). CDR3 length equals 14 residues. From germline, CDR1 is LGHNA and CDR2 YSLEER. V shed 1 base and J shed 5 bases, with 11 bases lying between them. The CDR3 coding sequence is TGCGCCAGCAGCCAAGCGGCCGACAGTTATGGCTACACCTTC. This sequence encodes CASSQAADSYGYTF.

There are a few counts of this clonotype. The V and J genes are TRBV6-2 or TRBV6-3 and TRBJ2-7, with 7 bases that match TRBD2. The CDR3 is 13 amino acids. Germline CDR1 reads MNHEY; CDR2 reads SVGEGT. Losses at the gene ends were 5 bases for V and 5 bases for J; bases not matched to a gene: 6. This CDR3 is CASSRTSFHEQYF. The CDR3 bases are TGTGCCAGCAGTCGGACTAGTTTCCACGAGCAGTACTTC.

This sequence joins TRBV6-1 and TRBJ2-3; D may match TRBD1 or TRBD2 (6 bases each). The CDR3 contains 17 residues. Trimming stripped 5 bases from V and 3 bases from J, with 21 bases between. Germline V CDR1 and CDR2: MNHNS, SASEGT. CDR3 residues: CASSSRGPSPRTDTQYF. CDR3 nucleotides: TGTGCCAGCAGTTCCCGGGGGCCCAGCCCCCGGACAGATACGCAGTATTTT.

This clonotype was seen more than once but under ten times. The genes are TRBV7-3 and TRBJ2-3; TRBD2 aligns across 10 bases. Germline V gene sequence: CDR1 SGHTA, CDR2 FQGTGA. V was pared by 8 bases and J by 4 bases, with 3 bases of the junction left unmatched. The CDR3 extends over 13 amino acids. The chain's CDR3 is CASSSGSPDTQYF. Written as DNA, the CDR3 is TGTGCCAGCTCTAGCGGGAGCCCAGATACGCAGTATTTT.

The chain links TRBV6-2 or TRBV6-3 to TRBJ2-2; D tentatively fits TRBD1 or TRBD2 (5 bases each). The CDR3 has 14 amino acids. V lost 6 bases and J 3 bases, leaving 11 bases between the germline ends. The germline V gene has CDR1 MNHEY and CDR2 SVGEGT. The CDR3 nucleotides read TGTGCCAGCAGCTGGGGGTTAGACACCGGGGAGCTGTTTTTT. Translating it yields CASSWGLDTGELFF.

This clonotype was recorded a few times. The V call is TRBV20-1, the J call TRBJ1-1; D is unclear. The V gene's germline CDR1 is DFQATT and CDR2 SNEGSKA (reference sequence). V lost 6 bases to trimming and J lost 3 bases, with 14 bases between them. This CDR3 contains 13 residues. CDR3 in amino acids: CSALEVEDTEAFF. The CDR3 nucleotides are TGCAGTGCCCTAGAGGTGGAAGACACTGAAGCTTTCTTT.